The clone carrying this T cell receptor (beta chain) was detected many times. These data are taken from a study of identical twins. The V and J ends lost 2 bases and 6 bases respectively, with 11 bases between them. The CDR3 extends over 15 amino acids. The germline CDR1 and CDR2 sequences are MGHRA and YSYEKL. TCRdb re-derived calls from the 5' RACE reads in MiXCR, one entry per CDR3 protein. The data contain 250,000 or so distinct CDR3 sequences, approximately 7% of them singletons. The same sample was also studied in work on yellow fever vaccine responses in identical twins.

Sequences were obtained from memory (CD45RO+) T cells sorted from blood. V is TRBV4-1 and J is TRBJ1-6; D uncertain. This TCR was sampled from a woman between 18 and 30 years old in good health. The CDR3 nucleotides read TGCGCCAGCAGCCAATCGGGAGAACGTAATTCACCCCTCCACTTT. This sequence encodes CASSQSGERNSPLHF.